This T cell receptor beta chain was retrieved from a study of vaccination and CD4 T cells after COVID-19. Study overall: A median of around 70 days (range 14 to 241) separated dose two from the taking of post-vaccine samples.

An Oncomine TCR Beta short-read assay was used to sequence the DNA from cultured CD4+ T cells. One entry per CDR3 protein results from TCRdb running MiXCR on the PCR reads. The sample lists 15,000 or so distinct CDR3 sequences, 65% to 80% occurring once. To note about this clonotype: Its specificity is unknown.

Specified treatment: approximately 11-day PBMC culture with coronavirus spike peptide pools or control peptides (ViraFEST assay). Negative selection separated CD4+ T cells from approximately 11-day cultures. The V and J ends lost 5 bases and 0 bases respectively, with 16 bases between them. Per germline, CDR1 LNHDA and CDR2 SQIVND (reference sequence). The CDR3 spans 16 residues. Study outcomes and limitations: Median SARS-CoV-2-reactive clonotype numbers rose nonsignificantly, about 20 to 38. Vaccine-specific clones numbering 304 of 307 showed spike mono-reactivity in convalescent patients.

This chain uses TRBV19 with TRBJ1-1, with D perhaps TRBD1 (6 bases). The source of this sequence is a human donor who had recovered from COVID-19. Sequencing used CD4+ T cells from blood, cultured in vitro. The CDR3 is CASSADRPLLNTEAFF. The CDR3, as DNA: TGTGCCAGTAGTGCAGACAGGCCCCTCCTGAACACTGAAGCTTTCTTT.